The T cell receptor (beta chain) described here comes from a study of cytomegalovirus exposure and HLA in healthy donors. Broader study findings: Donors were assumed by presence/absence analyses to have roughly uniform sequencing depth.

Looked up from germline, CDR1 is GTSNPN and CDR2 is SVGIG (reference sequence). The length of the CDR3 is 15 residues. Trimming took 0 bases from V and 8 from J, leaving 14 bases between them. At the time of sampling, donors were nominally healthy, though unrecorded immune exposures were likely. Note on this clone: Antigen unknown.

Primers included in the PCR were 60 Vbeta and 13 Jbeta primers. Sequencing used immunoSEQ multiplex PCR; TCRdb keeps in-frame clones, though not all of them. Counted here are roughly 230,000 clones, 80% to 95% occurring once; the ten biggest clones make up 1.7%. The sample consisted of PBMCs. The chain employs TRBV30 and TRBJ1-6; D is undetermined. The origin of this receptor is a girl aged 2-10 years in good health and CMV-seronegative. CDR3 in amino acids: CAWSVRAAEYSPLHF. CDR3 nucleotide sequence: TGTGCCTGGAGTGTACGGGCAGCGGAATATTCACCCCTCCACTTT.